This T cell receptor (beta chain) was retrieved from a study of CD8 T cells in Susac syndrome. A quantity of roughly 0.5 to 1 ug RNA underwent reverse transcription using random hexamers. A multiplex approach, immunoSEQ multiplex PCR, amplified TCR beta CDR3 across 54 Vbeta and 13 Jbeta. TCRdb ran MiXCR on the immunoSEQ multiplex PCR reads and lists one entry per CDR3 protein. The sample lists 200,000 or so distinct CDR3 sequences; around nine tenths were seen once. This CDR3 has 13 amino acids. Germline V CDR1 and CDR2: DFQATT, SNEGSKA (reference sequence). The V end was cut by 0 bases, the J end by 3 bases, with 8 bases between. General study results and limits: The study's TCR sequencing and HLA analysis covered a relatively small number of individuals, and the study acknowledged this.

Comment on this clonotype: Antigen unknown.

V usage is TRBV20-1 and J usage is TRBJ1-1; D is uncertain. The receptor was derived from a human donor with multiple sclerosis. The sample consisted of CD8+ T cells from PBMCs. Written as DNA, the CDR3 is TGCAGTGCTAGAGATATCCGGGACACTGAAGCTTTCTTT. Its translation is CSARDIRDTEAFF.